This T cell receptor (beta chain) appears in the sequencing data of a study of blood T cell repertoires in COVID-19. Per the authors' pipeline: Quantification of nucleated cells was approximated via reference gene primer amplification. Only in-frame clones appear in the TCRdb table, and some are missing; sequencing was by immunoSEQ multiplex PCR. The V and J calls and clone size are taken from that table; D and trimming were inferred from the DNA. Of hundreds of thousands of clones in the sample, around 88% are singletons; the top ten hold over 10%. The CDR3 consists of 17 residues. Trimming took 5 bases from V and 10 from J, leaving 27 bases between them. Germline V CDR1 and CDR2: SNHLY, FYNNEI.

This TCR was recovered from a woman in her forties or fifties with COVID-19, enrolled during active disease. This chain joins TRBV2 and TRBJ2-1; possibly TRBD1 for D (6 bases). The sample was peripheral blood. As DNA, the CDR3 is TGTGCCAGCAGTCAAAGCAGACCCGGGACATCTGGTAGGGAGCAGTTCTTC. Encoded protein: CASSQSRPGTSGREQFF.